These 27 T cell receptor beta chains share one sample of origin, sequenced in a study of cytotoxic CD8 clonotypes in ibrutinib-treated CLL. The assay was immunoSEQ multiplex PCR, and TCRdb's table has in-frame clones only and misses some. The sample lists about 200,000 clones; over 60% were seen once. The starting material was PBMCs, obtained after 24 months of ibrutinib treatment. These receptors originate from a human donor with chronic lymphocytic leukemia.

This clone was counted between two and nine times. The genes are TRBV4-3 and TRBJ2-1, with D possibly being TRBD1 (5 bases). The CDR3 runs to 15 residues. Between the trimmed V and J ends, which lost 0 bases and 0 bases, there was a span of 6 bases. Germline CDR1 reads LGHNA; CDR2 reads YSLEER. In DNA form, the CDR3 reads TGCGCCAGCAGCCAAGACAGGGTCTCCTACAATGAGCAGTTCTTC. Residues: CASSQDRVSYNEQFF.

The chain couples TRBV7-9 to TRBJ1-4, with D uncertain. This CDR3 is 15 amino acids long. The germline V and J ends were trimmed by 4 bases and 0 bases, with 9 bases remaining between them. Germline V gene sequence: CDR1 SEHNR, CDR2 FQNEAQ (reference sequence). In DNA form, the CDR3 reads TGTGCCAGCAGCTCAGCCGGGACAACTAATGAAAAACTGTTTTTT. Translation: CASSSAGTTNEKLFF.

This clone was found a few times. The V gene is TRBV29-1, the J gene TRBJ2-4; D gene ambiguous. V dropped 4 bases and J dropped 0 bases, with 7 bases sitting between them. Germline lookup yields CDR1 SQVTM and CDR2 ANQGSEA. CDR3 length equals 13 residues. CDR3 protein: CSVGGLAKNIQYF. Here the CDR3 DNA reads TGCAGCGTTGGGGGTCTAGCCAAAAACATTCAGTACTTC. Full variable domain (outside the CDR3, taken from reference TRBV29-1 and TRBJ2-4): SAVISQKPSRDICQRGTSLTIQCQVDSQVTMMFWYRQQPGQSLTLIATANQGSEATYESGFVIDKFPISRPNLTFSTLTVSNMSPEDSSIYLCSVGGLAKNIQYFGAGTRLSVL.

V gene TRBV7-2 combines with J gene TRBJ1-1; D is uncertain. Trimming shortened V by 2 bases and J by 0 bases, and 7 bases separated the two germline ends. From germline, CDR1 is SGHTA and CDR2 FQGNSA. This CDR3 has 14 residues. CDR3 sequence: CASSLRMVNTEAFF. DNA of the CDR3: TGTGCCAGCAGCTTAAGGATGGTGAACACTGAAGCTTTCTTT.

V usage is TRBV2 and J usage is TRBJ1-3; a possible D gene is TRBD1 (5 bases). Trimming took off 3 bases at V and 3 bases at J, with 9 bases between the two ends. The CDR3 consists of 14 residues. Germline V lookup: CDR1 SNHLY, CDR2 FYNNEI. CDR3 amino acids: CASSDPGSGNTIYF. The CDR3 nucleotides are TGTGCCAGCAGTGATCCAGGGAGTGGAAACACCATATATTTT.

This clone turned up a few times. The chain recombines TRBV7-2 with TRBJ2-7, with D possibly matching TRBD1 (5 bases). V was trimmed by 1 base and J by 2 bases, leaving 9 bases between them. The germline V gene encodes CDR1 SGHTA and CDR2 FQGNSA. This CDR3 is 14 amino acids long. As DNA, the CDR3 is TGTGCCAGCAGCTTAGGGACATTGACCTACGAGCAGTACTTC. Translated: CASSLGTLTYEQYF.

The V call is TRBV11-1, the J call TRBJ2-7, with TRBD1 as a possible D gene (6 bases). The CDR3 totals 14 residues. Per germline, CDR1 SGHAT and CDR2 FQDESV (reference sequence). The V and J ends lost 7 bases and 6 bases respectively, with 19 bases between them. CDR3 amino acids: CASNLGQTLREQYF. For the CDR3, the DNA is TGTGCCAGCAACCTAGGACAGACACTCCGCGAGCAGTACTTC.

This chain uses TRBV2 with TRBJ2-4; maybe TRBD1 (5 bases). Between the trimmed V and J ends, which lost 1 base and 0 bases, there was a span of 10 bases. Germline V CDR1 and CDR2: SNHLY, FYNNEI. This CDR3 region has 16 residues. The CDR3 loop is CASSEGVGLAKNIQYF. In DNA, the CDR3 is TGTGCCAGCAGTGAAGGGGTGGGGCTAGCCAAAAACATTCAGTACTTC.

The chain combines TRBV9 with TRBJ1-3; 7 bases are a match to TRBD1. Per the germline V gene, CDR1 is SGDLS and CDR2 is YYNGEE. The CDR3 is 17 residues long. Trimming took 4 bases from V and 0 from J; bases not matched to a gene: 10. The CDR3 is CASSSRPGTDSGNTIYF. CDR3 nucleotides: TGTGCCAGCAGCTCCCGTCCCGGGACAGACTCTGGAAACACCATATATTTT. Full variable domain (remainder filled in from reference TRBV9 and TRBJ1-3): DSGVTQTPKHLITATGQRVTLRCSPRSGDLSVYWYQQSLDQGLQFLIQYYNGEERAKGNILERFSAQQFPDLHSELNLSSLELGDSALYFCASSSRPGTDSGNTIYFGEGSWLTVV.

This clone showed up just a few times. The gene calls are TRBV11-2 and TRBJ2-2; D uncertain. CDR1 SGHAT and CDR2 FQNNGV come from the germline V gene. There are 14 residues in the CDR3. V was trimmed by 2 bases and J by 5 bases, leaving 9 bases between them. Here the CDR3 DNA reads TGTGCCAGCAGCTTAAATGCAGCGACCGGGGAGCTGTTTTTT. Its protein product is CASSLNAATGELFF. Full variable domain (rest looked up from reference TRBV11-2 and TRBJ2-2): EAGVAQSPRYKIIEKRQSVAFWCNPISGHATLYWYQQILGQGPKLLIQFQNNGVVDDSQLPKDRFSAERLKGVDSTLKIQPAKLEDSAVYLCASSLNAATGELFFGEGSRLTVL.

This rearrangement joins TRBV27 to TRBJ1-1; perhaps TRBD1 as D (6 bases). The CDR3 contains 14 residues. V was clipped by 7 bases and J by 2 bases, with 14 bases between them. CDR1 is MNHEY and CDR2 is SMNVEV in the germline V gene (reference sequence). The CDR3 DNA is TGTGCCAGCACCCTGGACAGATTCAACACTGAAGCTTTCTTT. Translation: CASTLDRFNTEAFF.

The rearrangement joins TRBV10-3 to TRBJ2-1, with D possibly called TRBD1 or TRBD2 (5 bases each). The germline V gene encodes CDR1 ENHRY and CDR2 SYGVKD. There are 13 residues in the CDR3. The V gene lost 8 bases and the J gene lost 9 bases, with 17 bases spanning the gap. CDR3 DNA: TGTGCCATCTCAGCGGAAGGGGTGGGTGAGCAGTTCTTC. The encoded protein is CAISAEGVGEQFF.

The V and J genes are TRBV21-1 and TRBJ1-5. TRBV21-1 is noted as a pseudogene. The CDR3 is made up of 14 amino acids. DNA for the CDR3: TGTGCCAGCAGAAAGGAGGCAGGGTTCCAGGCCCAGCATTTT. Protein sequence: CASRKEAGFQAQHF.

This clone was seen a handful of times. The chain recombines TRBV27 with TRBJ1-1, with unresolved D. The CDR3 covers 13 residues. Between the trimmed V and J ends, which lost 4 bases and 6 bases, there was a span of 12 bases. In germline, CDR1 is MNHEY, CDR2 SMNVEV (reference sequence). CDR3 nucleotide sequence: TGTGCCAGCAGTTCCACCACGGTGTCTGAAGCTTTCTTT. It is translated as CASSSTTVSEAFF.

The chain carries TRBV18 and TRBJ2-3; D perhaps matches TRBD2 (6 bases). Between the trimmed V and J ends, which lost 3 bases and 4 bases, there was a span of 14 bases. The CDR3 totals 15 residues. CDR1 KGHSH and CDR2 LQKENI come from the germline V gene. The CDR3 nucleotides are TGTGCCAGCTCACCCTATAAGTCTAGCGCAGATACGCAGTATTTT. Translating it yields CASSPYKSSADTQYF.

The CDR3 DNA reads as TGTGCCAGCAGTTTTTTGTCTGCGGGCTACACCGGGGAGCTGTTTTTT. Its protein product is CASSFLSAGYTGELFF. The chain couples TRBV27 to TRBJ2-2; D perhaps matches TRBD2 (5 bases). The CDR3 contains 16 residues. V gave up 3 bases and J gave up 3 bases, with 14 bases separating them. Germline CDR1 is MNHEY and CDR2 is SMNVEV (reference sequence).

The V gene is TRBV5-1, the J gene TRBJ2-7; TRBD2 agrees at 11 bases. The germline V gene encodes CDR1 SGHRS and CDR2 YFSETQ. V lost 5 bases, J lost 4 bases, and 8 bases stayed unmatched. The CDR3 runs to 15 residues. The CDR3 sequence is CASRDTSGSWYEQYF. CDR3 nucleotides: TGCGCCAGCAGAGATACTAGCGGGAGTTGGTACGAGCAGTACTTC.

The chain joins TRBV6-5 to TRBJ2-2; 9 bases fit TRBD2. Germline V gene lookup returns CDR1 MNHEY and CDR2 SVGAGI. The ends lost 2 bases at V and 0 bases at J; junction bases unmatched: 1. The CDR3 contains 16 residues. CDR3 DNA sequence: TGTGCCAGCAGTTACGCGGGAGGGCCGAACACCGGGGAGCTGTTTTTT. Protein sequence: CASSYAGGPNTGELFF.

The chain uses TRBV9 and TRBJ2-7; TRBD1 matches at 7 bases. This CDR3 region has 13 residues. The V gene end was trimmed by 3 bases and the J gene end by 2 bases; junction bases not matched to a gene: 2. CDR1 and CDR2 (germline): SGDLS, YYNGEE. This CDR3 reads CASSDDRAYEQYF. As DNA, the CDR3 is TGTGCCAGCAGCGACGACAGGGCCTACGAGCAGTACTTC.

The chain has TRBV7-2 and TRBJ2-1, with D tentatively TRBD1 or TRBD2 (6 bases each). This CDR3 has 15 residues. Trimming pared 6 bases from V and 6 bases from J, leaving 18 bases between. Germline CDR1 reads SGHTA; CDR2 reads FQGNSA. CDR3 loop: CASSRGQWDRNEQFF. The CDR3 DNA sequence: TGTGCCAGCAGTCGGGGGCAGTGGGACCGCAATGAGCAGTTCTTC.

The chain uses TRBV7-8 and TRBJ2-1; a possible D gene is TRBD2 (5 bases). The V end lost 5 bases, the J end lost 1 base, and 24 bases lay between the germline ends. The CDR3 contains 19 residues. The V gene's germline CDR1 is SGHVS and CDR2 FQNEAQ. The CDR3 DNA is TGTGCCAGCAGCCACGATTTTATGGGGAGCCCCAAGTCCTACAATGAGCAGTTCTTC. It codes for CASSHDFMGSPKSYNEQFF.

The CDR3 DNA reads as TGTGCCAGCAGCCAAGCGGTCGGGGGCTCCCACACTGAAGCTTTCTTT. Translation gives CASSQAVGGSHTEAFF. The rearrangement joins TRBV4-2 to TRBJ1-1; D perhaps matches TRBD1 (6 bases). V shed 1 base and J shed 3 bases, with 15 bases lying between them. CDR3 size: 16 residues. CDR1 LGHNA and CDR2 YNFKEQ come from the germline V gene.

The gene calls are TRBV19 and TRBJ2-1; tentatively, D is TRBD2 (5 bases). Trimming stripped 6 bases from V and 3 bases from J, with 12 bases between. Looked up from germline, CDR1 is LNHDA and CDR2 is SQIVND (reference sequence). CDR3 size: 14 residues. CDR3 nucleotides: TGTGCCAGTAGCCCCATGGCGGGCTACAATGAGCAGTTCTTC. Translation gives CASSPMAGYNEQFF. Full variable domain (missing parts from reference TRBV19 and TRBJ2-1): DGGITQSPKYLFRKEGQNVTLSCEQNLNHDAMYWYRQDPGQGLRLIYYSQIVNDFQKGDIAEGYSVSREKKESFPLTVTSAQKNPTAFYLCASSPMAGYNEQFFGPGTRLTVL.

The V gene is TRBV5-1, the J gene TRBJ2-7; 7 positions match TRBD2. The junction had 9 bases not matched to a gene; V was cut back by 3 bases and J by 6 bases. CDR1 and CDR2 (germline): SGHRS, YFSETQ. CDR3 length: 14 residues. In DNA form, the CDR3 reads TGCGCCAGCAGCTCCGCCCCACCGGGGGGCGAGCAGTACTTC. This encodes CASSSAPPGGEQYF.

V gene TRBV28 combines with J gene TRBJ2-7; no definite D call. The CDR3 covers 12 residues. V was pared by 4 bases and J by 3 bases, with 7 bases between. Germline V lookup: CDR1 MDHEN, CDR2 SYDVKM. This chain's CDR3 is CASSSYNYEQYF. DNA of the CDR3: TGTGCCAGCAGTTCCTATAACTACGAGCAGTACTTC. The full variable domain, rest sourced from reference TRBV28 and TRBJ2-7, is DVKVTQSSRYLVKRTGEKVFLECVQDMDHENMFWYRQDPGLGLRLIYFSYDVKMKEKGDIPEGYSVSREKKERFSLILESASTNQTSMYLCASSSYNYEQYFGPGTRLTVT.

V gene TRBV6-6 combines with J gene TRBJ2-1; TRBD2 matches 7 bases. This CDR3 comprises 14 residues. CDR1 is MNHNY, CDR2 SVGAGI, per germline (reference sequence). J was trimmed by 2 bases and V by 6 bases; bases with no gene match: 4. CDR3 in amino acids: CASSAAGPYNEQFF. CDR3 in DNA: TGTGCCAGCAGCGCAGCGGGACCCTACAATGAGCAGTTCTTC.

The genes are TRBV28 and TRBJ2-7, with D possibly TRBD2 on 5 matching bases. The CDR3 loop spans 15 amino acids. Germline V gene data show CDR1 as MDHEN and CDR2 as SYDVKM. Trimming stripped 7 bases from V and 5 bases from J, with 21 bases between. The CDR3 nucleotides read TGTGCCAGCACCAACACGCCGGGGAACGGGGACGAGCAGTACTTC. This codes for CASTNTPGNGDEQYF.